This T cell receptor beta chain was observed in a study of OX40 agonist ivuxolimab in advanced cancers. In the study overall: An anti-OX40 (CD134) antibody with agonistic activity, ivuxolimab, was administered to patients.

Generated by immunoSEQ multiplex PCR, the TCRdb table keeps only in-frame clones and is missing some. This sample carries about 67,000 clones, just over 90% of them seen once, and the ten largest clones take 2% to 2.5%. With 5 bases removed from V and 4 bases from J, the gap between germline ends came to 12 bases. The CDR3 consists of 14 residues. CDR1 is SGHTA, CDR2 FQGNSA, per germline. The receptor was derived from an adult with an advanced solid tumor such as melanoma, head and neck, liver or kidney cancer. The specimen was CD4+ or CD8+ T cells sorted from blood, collected in a trial of the OX40 agonist ivuxolimab. The V gene is TRBV7-2, the J gene TRBJ2-1; TRBD1 is a possible D gene (6 bases). The CDR3 nucleotides read TGTGCCAGCAGCCCAGGGGCAAGTTACAATGAGCAGTTCTTC. Residues: CASSPGASYNEQFF.